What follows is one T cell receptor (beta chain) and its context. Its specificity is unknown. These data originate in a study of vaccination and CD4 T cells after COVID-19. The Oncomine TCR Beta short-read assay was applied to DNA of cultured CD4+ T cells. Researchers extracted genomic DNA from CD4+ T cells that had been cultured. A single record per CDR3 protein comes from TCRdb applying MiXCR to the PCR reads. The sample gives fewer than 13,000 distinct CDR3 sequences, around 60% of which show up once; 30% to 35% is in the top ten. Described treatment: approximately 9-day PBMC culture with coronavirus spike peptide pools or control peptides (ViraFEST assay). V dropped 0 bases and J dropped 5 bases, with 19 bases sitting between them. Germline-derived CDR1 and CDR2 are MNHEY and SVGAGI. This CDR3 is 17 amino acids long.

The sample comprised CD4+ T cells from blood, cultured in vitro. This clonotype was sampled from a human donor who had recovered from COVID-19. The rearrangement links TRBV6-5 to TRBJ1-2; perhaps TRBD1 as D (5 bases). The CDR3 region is CASSYSGRGSLGYGYTF. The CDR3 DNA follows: TGTGCCAGCAGTTACTCGGGGAGGGGATCTCTGGGGTATGGCTACACCTTC.